Listed below are T cell receptor beta chains from one sample, sequenced in a study of graft-versus-host responses after intestinal transplantation. Only in-frame clones appear in the TCRdb table, and some are missing; sequencing was by immunoSEQ multiplex PCR. Of under 20,000 clones in the sample, approximately 86% were seen once. The sample here was PBMCs, taken about 240 days after intestinal transplant. The source of these receptors is a human patient who received an intestinal transplant, so some T cells may come from the graft donor. The CDR3 runs from the conserved cysteine through the conserved F or W. A D gene is named only where the DNA matches it firmly. Part of the rows lack a size; the others show once, few, many or a class for expanded clones.

clone_size	v_call	j_call	d_call	cdr3_aa	cdr3_nt
.	TRBV21-1	TRBJ2-7	.	CASSETGSSYEQYF	TGTGCCAGCAGCGAAACAGGGAGCTCCTACGAGCAGTACTTC
.	TRBV4-1	TRBJ1-2	.	CASSQERNRGYTF	TGCGCCAGCAGCCAAGAAAGAAATCGGGGCTACACCTTC
.	TRBV10-2	TRBJ1-1	.	CASSGKRDGDTEAFF	TGCGCCAGCAGCGGGAAACGCGACGGTGACACTGAAGCTTTCTTT
.	TRBV20-1	TRBJ2-7	.	CSARGGYEQYF	TGCAGTGCTAGAGGGGGCTACGAGCAGTACTTC
.	TRBV10-1	TRBJ2-7	.	CASSYEQYF	TGCGCCAGCTCCTACGAGCAGTACTTC
.	TRBV7-9	TRBJ1-2	.	CASSFRDLWSQNGYTF	TGTGCCAGCAGCTTCCGGGACCTCTGGTCACAAAATGGCTACACCTTC
.	TRBV5-6	TRBJ1-6	.	CASSFSPGGGGSPLHF	TGTGCCAGCAGCTTCTCCCCGGGGGGGGGAGGTTCACCCCTCCACTTT
.	TRBV7-9	TRBJ2-7	.	CASRSAGFPEQYF	TGTGCCAGCAGATCTGCCGGTTTTCCCGAGCAGTACTTC
.	TRBV6-1	TRBJ1-1	.	CASSEQGKNTEAFF	TGTGCCAGCAGCGAACAGGGCAAGAACACTGAAGCTTTCTTT
few	TRBV27	TRBJ2-3	.	CASSFLATDTQYF	TGTGCCAGCAGTTTTCTGGCCACAGATACGCAGTATTTT
.	TRBV5-4	TRBJ1-2	.	CASSLETGLGGYTF	TGTGCCAGCAGCTTGGAGACGGGCCTTGGGGGCTACACCTTC
.	TRBV7-9	TRBJ2-2	.	CASSLAMGHANTGELFF	TGTGCCAGCAGCTTAGCTATGGGCCACGCGAACACCGGGGAGCTGTTTTTT
.	TRBV5-1	TRBJ1-2	.	CASSFGEFYGYTF	TGCGCCAGCAGCTTCGGGGAATTCTATGGCTACACCTTC
.	TRBV7-8	TRBJ1-4	.	CASSLGGDANDWFF	TGTGCCAGCAGCTTAGGGGGGGACGCAAACGATTGGTTTTTT
.	TRBV11-2	TRBJ1-2	TRBD1	CASSLGQRRVYGYTF	TGTGCCAGCAGCTTGGGACAGCGAAGGGTCTATGGCTACACCTTC
.	TRBV19	TRBJ1-5	.	CASSIMGSRNQPQHF	TGTGCCAGTAGTATAATGGGCAGCCGCAATCAGCCCCAGCATTTT
.	TRBV6-1	TRBJ1-6	TRBD1	CASLTGDVGGSPLHF	TGTGCCAGCCTGACAGGGGATGTTGGGGGGTCACCCCTCCACTTT
.	TRBV6-6	TRBJ2-3	TRBD2	CASSYGGGIPPDTQYF	TGTGCCAGCAGTTACGGCGGGGGGATCCCTCCAGATACGCAGTATTTT
.	TRBV10-3	TRBJ2-5	TRBD1	CAISGGPGQQETQYF	TGTGCCATCAGTGGGGGGCCGGGACAGCAAGAGACCCAGTACTTC
.	TRBV11-2	TRBJ1-1	.	CASKNRENTEAFF	TGTGCCAGCAAAAACAGAGAGAACACTGAAGCTTTCTTT